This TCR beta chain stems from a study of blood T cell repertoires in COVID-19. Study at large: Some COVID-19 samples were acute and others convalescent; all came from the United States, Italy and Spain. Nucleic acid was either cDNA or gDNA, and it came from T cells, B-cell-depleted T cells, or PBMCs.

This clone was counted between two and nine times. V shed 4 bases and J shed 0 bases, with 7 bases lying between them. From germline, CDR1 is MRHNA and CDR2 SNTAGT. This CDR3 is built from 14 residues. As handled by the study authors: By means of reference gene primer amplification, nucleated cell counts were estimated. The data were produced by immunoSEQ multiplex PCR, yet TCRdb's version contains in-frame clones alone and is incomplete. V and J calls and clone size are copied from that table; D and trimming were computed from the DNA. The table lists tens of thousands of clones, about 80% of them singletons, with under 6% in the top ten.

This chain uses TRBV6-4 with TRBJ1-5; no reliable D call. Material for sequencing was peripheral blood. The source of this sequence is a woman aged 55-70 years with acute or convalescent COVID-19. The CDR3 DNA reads TGTGCCAGCAGTGCAGATTATAGCAATCAGCCCCAGCATTTT. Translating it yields CASSADYSNQPQHF.